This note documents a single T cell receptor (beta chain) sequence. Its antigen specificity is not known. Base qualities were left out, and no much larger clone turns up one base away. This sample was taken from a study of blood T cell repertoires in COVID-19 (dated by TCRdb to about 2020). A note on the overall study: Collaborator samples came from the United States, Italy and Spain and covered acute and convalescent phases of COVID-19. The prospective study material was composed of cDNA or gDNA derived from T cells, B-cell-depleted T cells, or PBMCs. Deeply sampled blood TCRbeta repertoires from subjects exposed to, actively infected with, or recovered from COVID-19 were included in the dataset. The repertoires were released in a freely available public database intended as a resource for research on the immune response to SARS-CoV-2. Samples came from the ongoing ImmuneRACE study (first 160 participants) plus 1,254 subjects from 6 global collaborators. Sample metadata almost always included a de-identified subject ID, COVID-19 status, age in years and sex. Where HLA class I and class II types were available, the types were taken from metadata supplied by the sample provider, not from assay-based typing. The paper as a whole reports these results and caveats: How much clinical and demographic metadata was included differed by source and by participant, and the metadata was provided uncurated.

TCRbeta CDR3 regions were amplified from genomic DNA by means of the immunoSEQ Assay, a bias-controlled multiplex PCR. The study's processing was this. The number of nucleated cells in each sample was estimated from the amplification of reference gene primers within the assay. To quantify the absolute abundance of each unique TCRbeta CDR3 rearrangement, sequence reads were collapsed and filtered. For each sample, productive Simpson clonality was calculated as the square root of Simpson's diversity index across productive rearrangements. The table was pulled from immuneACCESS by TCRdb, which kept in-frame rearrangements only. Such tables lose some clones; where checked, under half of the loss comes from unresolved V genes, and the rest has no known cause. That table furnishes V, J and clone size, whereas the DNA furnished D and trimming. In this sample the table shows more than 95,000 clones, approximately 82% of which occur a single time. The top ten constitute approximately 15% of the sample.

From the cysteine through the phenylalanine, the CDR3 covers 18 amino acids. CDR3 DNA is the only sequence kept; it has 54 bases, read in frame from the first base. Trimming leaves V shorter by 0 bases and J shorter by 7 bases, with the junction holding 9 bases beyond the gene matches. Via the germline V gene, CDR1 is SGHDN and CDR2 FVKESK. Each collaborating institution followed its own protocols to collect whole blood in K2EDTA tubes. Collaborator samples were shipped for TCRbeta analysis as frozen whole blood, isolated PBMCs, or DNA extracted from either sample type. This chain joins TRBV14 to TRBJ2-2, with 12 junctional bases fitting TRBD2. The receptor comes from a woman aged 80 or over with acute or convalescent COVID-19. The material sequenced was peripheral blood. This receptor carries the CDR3 CASSQDFLAGGPGGELFF. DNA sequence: TGTGCCAGCAGCCAAGATTTCCTAGCGGGAGGGCCTGGCGGGGAGCTGTTTTTT.